This T cell receptor beta chain was sequenced for a study of radiation and T cells in renal cell carcinoma. Findings and caveats of the study: From baseline, blood top tumor clonotypes peaked at 2 weeks post-radiation.

Some clones are missing from TCRdb's copy, which holds only in-frame ones; the method was immunoSEQ multiplex PCR. The data show about 130,000 clones, 70% to 90% seen once. Described time point: baseline pretreatment blood. Treatment of the sample: 15 Gy SBRT to primary tumor, nephrectomy 4 weeks later. This CDR3 region has 14 residues. Deletions cut 5 bases from V and 0 bases from J, with 8 bases between. Germline loops: CDR1 SGHRS, CDR2 YFSETQ. This clone has just one count. Its antigen is not identified. The source was blood, collected from a patient whose treatment included radiotherapy and nephrectomy. The sequence derives from a woman aged 50 to 60 with renal cell carcinoma. The rearrangement uses TRBV5-1 and TRBJ1-4; D is unresolved. The CDR3 sequence is CASRQQTTNEKLFF. DNA of the CDR3: TGCGCCAGCAGACAACAGACAACTAATGAAAAACTGTTTTTT. The variable domain in full, with the rest retrieved from reference TRBV5-1 and TRBJ1-4, is KAGVTQTPRYLIKTRGQQVTLSCSPISGHRSVSWYQQTPGQGLQFLFEYFSETQRNKGNFPGRFSGRQFSNSRSEMNVSTLELGDSALYLCASRQQTTNEKLFFGSGTQLSVL.